This T cell receptor beta chain was retrieved from a study of molecular identifiers for immune sequencing clone quantification. Bulk libraries came from a prior protocol with listed TCR primers. Each CDR3 protein is one row after TCRdb ran MiXCR on the PCR reads. The data hold 85,000 to 100,000 distinct CDR3 sequences, with 20% to 25% observed a single time. This clonotype was observed at least ten times. The CDR3 has 16 residues. The V segment lost 5 bases and the J segment 2 bases; nucleotides outside the gene matches: 9. Germline assignment: CDR1 SEHNR and CDR2 FQNEAQ (reference sequence). The TCR originated in a human donor in good health. Some libraries in this study had Jurkat cell RNA spiked in. The chain recombines TRBV7-9 with TRBJ2-3, with 8 positions matching TRBD2. Material: naive CD8+ T cells from blood, with Jurkat cell RNA spiked in. The subset was: FACS-sorted CD8+CD4-CCR7+CD45RA+ naive T cells. In DNA, the CDR3 is TGTGCCAGCAGCCTCCCAGCGGGAGAGGTCACAGATACGCAGTATTTT. Translating it yields CASSLPAGEVTDTQYF.